These T cell receptor beta chains were read from a single sample in a study of CD8 T cells in ankylosing spondylitis. MiXCR, run by TCRdb on the 5' RACE reads, gives a single entry per CDR3 protein. The sample includes 450,000 or so distinct CDR3 sequences, more than 25% seen only once; the top ten take over 0.8%. The material sequenced was blood, either unsorted or a sorted T cell fraction (not recorded which). The source is a male donor with ankylosing spondylitis. CDR3s include the opening cysteine and the closing phenylalanine or tryptophan. The D gene is left open where the match is weak. Size values are once, few and many counts, or a class for expanded clones, and some rows have none.

clone_size	cdr3_length	d_call	j_call	v_call	cdr3_nt	cdr3_aa
-	13	TRBD1	TRBJ2-2	TRBV29-1	TGCAGCATCCAACAGGGGATCGCCGGGGAGCTGTTTTTT	CSIQQGIAGELFF
many	14	-	TRBJ1-4	TRBV5-1	TGCGCCAGCAGCTTGGAACCTATTGGGGAAAAACTGTTTTTT	CASSLEPIGEKLFF
-	13	-	TRBJ2-5	TRBV5-1	TGCGCCAGCAGCCCGGGGGCCGAAGAGACCCAGTACTTC	CASSPGAEETQYF
-	16	TRBD1	TRBJ1-5	TRBV7-9	TGTGCCAGCAGCCCACGAGGGACAGGGGGAGATCAGCCCCAGCATTTT	CASSPRGTGGDQPQHF
-	16	TRBD1	TRBJ2-1	TRBV12-3/TRBV12-4	TGTGCCAGCAGTTTGGACTTCGGGACAGCTTTCGGGGAGCAGTTCTTC	CASSLDFGTAFGEQFF
-	15	-	TRBJ1-5	TRBV30	TGTGCCTGGAGTGTACTGAACAGTTTAAAACAGCCCCAGCATTTT	CAWSVLNSLKQPQHF
-	14	-	TRBJ2-3	TRBV5-1	TGCGCCAGCAGCACCCGGGCCCGAGAAGATACGCAGTATTTT	CASSTRAREDTQYF
-	15	-	TRBJ1-1	TRBV12-5	TGTGCTAGTGGTTTGGTAGTTGGGTGGAACACTGAAGCTTTCTTT	CASGLVVGWNTEAFF
few	13	TRBD2	TRBJ2-2	TRBV24-1	TGTGCCACCAGTGGCCAACTAGCGGGAGCGATGTTTTTT	CATSGQLAGAMFF
-	11	-	TRBJ2-1	TRBV12-3/TRBV12-4	TGTGCCAGCAGTAACGGCAATGAGCAGTTCTTC	CASSNGNEQFF
few	13	-	TRBJ2-1	TRBV10-3	TGTGCCATCACCAAAGACATTGGGAATGAGCAGTTCTTC	CAITKDIGNEQFF
-	17	TRBD1	TRBJ2-2	TRBV5-5	TGTGCCAGCAGCTTGTCTACAGGGGCAAGAAGGACCGGGGAGCTGTTTTTT	CASSLSTGARRTGELFF
-	15	-	TRBJ2-7	TRBV7-9	TGTGCCAGCAGCAGCCAGACCCGGGGCTCCTACGAGCAGTACTTC	CASSSQTRGSYEQYF
-	14	TRBD1	TRBJ1-6	TRBV20-1	TGCAGTGCTAGGAGGGACAGTATCGATTCACCCCTCCACTTT	CSARRDSIDSPLHF
few	15	TRBD1	TRBJ1-5	TRBV12-3/TRBV12-4	TGTGCCAGCACCTTCGGGACAGGGTGGGATCAGCCCCAGCATTTT	CASTFGTGWDQPQHF
-	14	-	TRBJ2-1	TRBV20-1	TGCAGTGCGCGGAGGGAAATAGGATACAATGAGCAGTTCTTC	CSARREIGYNEQFF
few	18	-	TRBJ2-3	TRBV15	TGTGCCACCAGCAGAGATAGTAGAGCAGGACCGGTGGCAGATACGCAGTATTTT	CATSRDSRAGPVADTQYF
few	13	-	TRBJ2-7	TRBV25-1	TGTGCCAGCACCCATGGGAGTTCCTACGAGCAGTACTTC	CASTHGSSYEQYF
-	15	TRBD1	TRBJ1-4	TRBV20-1	TGCAGTGCTAGAGCCTCCGGGACAGGCGGCGAAAAACTGTTTTTT	CSARASGTGGEKLFF
-	14	-	TRBJ1-1	TRBV3-1	TGTGCCAGCAGCCACAGGACAGCGCACACTGAAGCTTTCTTT	CASSHRTAHTEAFF
-	12	-	TRBJ2-1	TRBV20-1	TGCAGTGCTAGAGAGGGCTTCGATGAGCAGTTCTTC	CSAREGFDEQFF
few	16	-	TRBJ1-2	TRBV3-1	TGTGCCAGCAGCCAAGCTTGGGGGCCTTACAACTATGGCTACACCTTC	CASSQAWGPYNYGYTF
-	18	-	TRBJ2-1	TRBV11-2	TGTGCCAGCAGCTTAGATCATAGGCGTAGTTACAGAGACAATGAGCAGTTCTTC	CASSLDHRRSYRDNEQFF
few	16	TRBD2	TRBJ2-1	TRBV24-1	TGTGCCACCAGTGATCCAGCGGGAGGATCCTACAATGAGCAGTTCTTC	CATSDPAGGSYNEQFF
few	14	-	TRBJ2-5	TRBV3-1	TGTGCCAGCAGCCCCAGACTAGTTGGGGAGACCCAGTACTTC	CASSPRLVGETQYF
once	17	TRBD2	TRBJ2-5	TRBV20-1	TGCTGTGCTAGAGATGAGTCTAGCGGGGCCGTGCAAGAGACCCAGTACTTC	CCARDESSGAVQETQYF
few	16	-	TRBJ2-3	TRBV4-2	TGTGCCAGCAGCCAAGTGAGGGCTAGCGGCACAGATACGCAGTATTTT	CASSQVRASGTDTQYF
-	14	-	TRBJ2-5	TRBV10-3	TGTGCCATCAGTGACGAAAACTCCCAAGAGACCCAGTACTTC	CAISDENSQETQYF
few	15	-	TRBJ2-5	TRBV25-1	TGTGCCAGCAGTGCGCCGGGCCGAGGCGATGAGACCCAGTACTTC	CASSAPGRGDETQYF
many	13	TRBD1	TRBJ1-5	TRBV12-3/TRBV12-4	TGTGCCAGCAGGAGGACAGGAAATCAGCCCCAGCATTTT	CASRRTGNQPQHF
-	16	-	TRBJ1-2	TRBV27	TGTGCCAGCAGTTTCGGTAGGGACGGTCGGGACTATGGCTACACCTTC	CASSFGRDGRDYGYTF
-	15	TRBD2	TRBJ2-1	TRBV20-1	TGCAGTGCGGCCGGGGGGAGGCGGAGCTCCAATGAGCAGTTCTTC	CSAAGGRRSSNEQFF
few	15	-	TRBJ1-2	TRBV9	TGTGCCAGCAGCGTGCCGCACCCAAATAACTATGGCTACACCTTC	CASSVPHPNNYGYTF
-	15	-	TRBJ2-2	TRBV5-1	TGCGCCAGCAGCTTCCCGGGGCGGGCCGCCGGGGAGCTGTTTTTT	CASSFPGRAAGELFF
few	14	-	TRBJ2-3	TRBV29-1	TGCAGCGTCGGTGCTATAACTCGGACAGATACGCAGTATTTT	CSVGAITRTDTQYF
few	11	-	TRBJ2-1	TRBV5-1	TGCGCCAGCATGAGAAGTGATGAGCAGTTCTTC	CASMRSDEQFF
-	16	TRBD1	TRBJ1-6	TRBV7-6	TGTGCCAGCAGCCTGGGACAGGGGGCGGAAAATTCACCCCTCCACTTT	CASSLGQGAENSPLHF
-	13	-	TRBJ2-2	TRBV7-2	TGTGCCAGCAGCGCGCAAAACACCGGGGAGCTGTTTTTT	CASSAQNTGELFF
-	17	TRBD2	TRBJ2-2	TRBV2	TGTGCCAGCAGTGAAGCGCGACTAGCGGGAGGGACCGGGGAGCTGTTTTTT	CASSEARLAGGTGELFF
-	15	TRBD1	TRBJ1-6	TRBV11-2	TGTGCCAGCAGCCAAAACACAGGGGGAAATTCACCCCTCCACTTT	CASSQNTGGNSPLHF
-	14	-	TRBJ1-1	TRBV6-2/TRBV6-3	TGTGCCAGCAGGGGGGGTTTACGGGTAACTGAAGCTTTCTTT	CASRGGLRVTEAFF